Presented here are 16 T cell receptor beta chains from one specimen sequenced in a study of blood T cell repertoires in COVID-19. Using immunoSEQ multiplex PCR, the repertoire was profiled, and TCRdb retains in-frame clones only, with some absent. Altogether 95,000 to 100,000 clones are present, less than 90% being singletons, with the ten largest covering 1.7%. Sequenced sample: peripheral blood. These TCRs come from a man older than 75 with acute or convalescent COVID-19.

CDR3 residues: CASSSFADTQYF. The CDR3, as DNA: TGTGCCAGCAGCTCGTTCGCAGATACGCAGTATTTT. The chain is built from TRBV5-4 and TRBJ2-3; no firm D call. The V end was cut by 3 bases, the J end by 4 bases, with 6 bases between. The CDR3 is 12 residues long. Germline V gene data show CDR1 as SGHNT and CDR2 as YYREEE (reference sequence).

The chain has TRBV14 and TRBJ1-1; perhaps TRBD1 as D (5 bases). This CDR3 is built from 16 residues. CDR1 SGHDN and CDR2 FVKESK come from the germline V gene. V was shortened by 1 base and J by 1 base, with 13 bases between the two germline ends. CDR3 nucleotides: TGTGCCAGCAGCCAAGGGGGGAGGGGCTGGAACACTGAAGCTTTCTTT. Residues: CASSQGGRGWNTEAFF.

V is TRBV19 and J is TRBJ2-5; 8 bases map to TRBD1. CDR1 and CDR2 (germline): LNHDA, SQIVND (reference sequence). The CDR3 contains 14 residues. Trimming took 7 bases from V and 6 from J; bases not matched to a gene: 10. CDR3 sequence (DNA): TGTGCCAGTACATCGGACAGGGAAATGCAGACCCAGTACTTC. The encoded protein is CASTSDREMQTQYF.

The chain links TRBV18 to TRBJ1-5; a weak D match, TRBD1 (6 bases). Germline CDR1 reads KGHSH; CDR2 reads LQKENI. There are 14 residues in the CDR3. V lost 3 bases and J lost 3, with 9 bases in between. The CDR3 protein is CASSPGQTNQPQHF. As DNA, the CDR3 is TGTGCCAGCTCACCCGGACAGACCAATCAGCCCCAGCATTTT.

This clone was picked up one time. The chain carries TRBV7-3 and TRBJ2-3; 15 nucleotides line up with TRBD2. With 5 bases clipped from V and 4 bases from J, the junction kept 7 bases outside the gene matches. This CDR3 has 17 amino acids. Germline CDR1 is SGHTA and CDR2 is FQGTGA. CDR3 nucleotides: TGTGCCAGCAGCAAGAGGACTAGCGGGAGGGCCTCAGATACGCAGTATTTT. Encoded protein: CASSKRTSGRASDTQYF.

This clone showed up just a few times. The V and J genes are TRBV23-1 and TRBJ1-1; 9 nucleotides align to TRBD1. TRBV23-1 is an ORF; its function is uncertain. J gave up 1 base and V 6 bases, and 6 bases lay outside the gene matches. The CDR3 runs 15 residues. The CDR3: CASRNRTGENTEAFF. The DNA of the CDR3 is TGCGCCAGCAGGAATCGGACAGGGGAGAACACTGAAGCTTTCTTT.

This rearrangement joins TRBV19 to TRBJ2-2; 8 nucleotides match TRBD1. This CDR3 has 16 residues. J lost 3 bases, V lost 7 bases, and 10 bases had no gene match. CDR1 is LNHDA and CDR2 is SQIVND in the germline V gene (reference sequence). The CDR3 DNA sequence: TGTGCCAGTACCCCCGGACAGGGACGGTACACCGGGGAGCTGTTTTTT. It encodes CASTPGQGRYTGELFF.

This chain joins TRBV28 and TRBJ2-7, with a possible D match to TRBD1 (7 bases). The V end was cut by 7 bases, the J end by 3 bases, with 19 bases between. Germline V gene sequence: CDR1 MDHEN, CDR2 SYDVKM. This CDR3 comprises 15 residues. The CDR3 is CASTDGQGGNYEQYF. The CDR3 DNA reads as TGTGCCAGCACCGACGGGCAGGGGGGTAACTACGAGCAGTACTTC.

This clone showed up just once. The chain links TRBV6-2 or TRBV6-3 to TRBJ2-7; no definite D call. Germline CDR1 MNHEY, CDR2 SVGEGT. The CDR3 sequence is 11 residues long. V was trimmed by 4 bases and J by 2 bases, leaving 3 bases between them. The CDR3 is CASSSTYEQYF. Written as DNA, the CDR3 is TGTGCCAGCAGTTCCACCTACGAGCAGTACTTC.

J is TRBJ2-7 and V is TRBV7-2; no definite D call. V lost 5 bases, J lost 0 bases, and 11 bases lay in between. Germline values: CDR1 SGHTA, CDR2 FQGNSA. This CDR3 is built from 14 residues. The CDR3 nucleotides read TGTGCCAGCAGCCCCGCGGCATTCTCCTACGAGCAGTACTTC. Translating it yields CASSPAAFSYEQYF.

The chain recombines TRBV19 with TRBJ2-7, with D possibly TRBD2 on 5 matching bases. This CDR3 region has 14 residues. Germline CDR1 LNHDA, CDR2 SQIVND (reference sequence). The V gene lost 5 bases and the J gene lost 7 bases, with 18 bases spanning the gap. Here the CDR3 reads CASSPRTGRGEQYF. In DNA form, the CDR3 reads TGTGCCAGTAGTCCCCGGACCGGTAGAGGGGAGCAGTACTTC.

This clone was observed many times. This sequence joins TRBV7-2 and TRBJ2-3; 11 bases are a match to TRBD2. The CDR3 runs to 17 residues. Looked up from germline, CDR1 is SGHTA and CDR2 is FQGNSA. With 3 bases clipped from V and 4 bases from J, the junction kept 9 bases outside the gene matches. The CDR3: CASSFLLAGGRSDTQYF. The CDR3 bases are TGTGCCAGCAGCTTCCTTTTAGCGGGAGGGAGATCAGATACGCAGTATTTT.

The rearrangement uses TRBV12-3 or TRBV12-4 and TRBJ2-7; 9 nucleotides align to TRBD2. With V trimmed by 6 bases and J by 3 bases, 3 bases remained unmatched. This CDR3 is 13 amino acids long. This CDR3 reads CASRGTSFYEQYF. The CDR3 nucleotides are TGTGCCAGCAGGGGGACTAGCTTCTACGAGCAGTACTTC.

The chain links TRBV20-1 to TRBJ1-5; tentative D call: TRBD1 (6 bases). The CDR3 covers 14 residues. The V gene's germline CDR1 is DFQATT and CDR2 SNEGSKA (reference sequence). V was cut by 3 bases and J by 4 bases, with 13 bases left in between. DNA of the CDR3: TGCAGTGCTAGTTGGGAAGGACAGAATCAGCCCCAGCATTTT. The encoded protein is CSASWEGQNQPQHF.

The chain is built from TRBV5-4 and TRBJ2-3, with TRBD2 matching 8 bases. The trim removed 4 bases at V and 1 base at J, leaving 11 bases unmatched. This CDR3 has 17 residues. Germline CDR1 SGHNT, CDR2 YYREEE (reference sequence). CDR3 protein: CASSPGGPGRGTDTQYF. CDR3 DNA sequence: TGTGCCAGCAGCCCCGGGGGTCCCGGGAGGGGCACAGATACGCAGTATTTT.

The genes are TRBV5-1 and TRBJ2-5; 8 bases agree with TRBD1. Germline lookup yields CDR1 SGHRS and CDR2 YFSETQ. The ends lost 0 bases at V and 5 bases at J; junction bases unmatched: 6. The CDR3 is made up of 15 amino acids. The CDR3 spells CASSLEAGGRETQYF. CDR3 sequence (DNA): TGCGCCAGCAGCTTGGAGGCAGGGGGCAGGGAGACCCAGTACTTC. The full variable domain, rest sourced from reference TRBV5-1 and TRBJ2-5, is KAGVTQTPRYLIKTRGQQVTLSCSPISGHRSVSWYQQTPGQGLQFLFEYFSETQRNKGNFPGRFSGRQFSNSRSEMNVSTLELGDSALYLCASSLEAGGRETQYFGPGTRLLVL.